This T cell receptor beta chain was obtained from a study of T-cell memory formation after mild COVID-19. Looking at the study overall: In these data, TCR clusters were largely donor specific. Study findings and constraints: Mainly CM and EM harbored the contracting CD4+ clones; mainly EMRA harbored the CD8+ ones. Cross-reactive memory apparently joined, as some responding clones appeared in pre-infection memory.

V was cut by 1 base and J by 1 base, with 13 bases left in between. The germline CDR1 and CDR2 sequences are LGHDT and YNNKEL (reference sequence). The CDR3 sequence is 16 residues long. Amplification by 5'RACE using constant-segment primers produced TCR alpha and TCR beta cDNA libraries that carried sample barcodes and UMIs. Each CDR3 protein gets one entry after TCRdb re-called the 5' RACE reads with MiXCR. In the table there are 350,000 to 500,000 distinct CDR3 sequences, around 19% of which are singletons. Comments on this clonotype: Its antigen remains unknown.

The material sequenced was PBMCs or a T cell subset sorted from them (not recorded which). The clonotype was recovered from an adult woman who had mild COVID-19 (a few samples of this study predate the infection). Cell type and time point are not known. V and J are TRBV3-1 and TRBJ1-2; TRBD1 is a possible D gene (5 bases). As DNA, the CDR3 is TGTGCCAGCAGCCAAGGGGGACGGAATATTAACTATGGCTACACCTTC. Its translation is CASSQGGRNINYGYTF.